A selection of T cell receptor beta chains follows, all from one sample in a study of graft-versus-host responses after intestinal transplantation. This table comes from immunoSEQ multiplex PCR, and its TCRdb copy is limited to in-frame clones, with some not included. The table shows tens of thousands of clones, with about 95% occurring only once. No cognate antigen is known for these TCRs. The sample consisted of unstimulated CD8+ T cells sorted from spleen or lymph node cells, taken before transplant. These receptors all come from a human donor who was the organ donor for an intestinal transplant. Each CDR3 is given with its conserved first and last residue. The order of the fields is clone size, D gene, J gene, V gene, CDR3 protein, CDR3 DNA. D genes are given only for firm matches. A row's size may be missing; if present it is once, few, many or a size class.

clone size: -; D gene: -; J gene: TRBJ1-1; V gene: TRBV19; CDR3 protein: CASSPGGSTEAFF; CDR3 DNA: TGTGCCAGTAGTCCCGGGGGAAGTACTGAAGCTTTCTTT
clone size: -; D gene: -; J gene: TRBJ1-5; V gene: TRBV6-5; CDR3 protein: CASLAGPYSNQPQHF; CDR3 DNA: TGTGCCAGCCTAGCAGGCCCATATAGCAATCAGCCCCAGCATTTT
clone size: -; D gene: -; J gene: TRBJ1-1; V gene: TRBV27; CDR3 protein: CAGRRTGNTEAFF; CDR3 DNA: TGTGCCGGCAGGAGAACAGGGAACACTGAAGCTTTCTTT
clone size: -; D gene: -; J gene: TRBJ2-7; V gene: TRBV9; CDR3 protein: CASSVAGGAHEQYF; CDR3 DNA: TGTGCCAGCAGCGTAGCGGGGGGCGCGCACGAGCAGTACTTC
clone size: -; D gene: -; J gene: TRBJ1-6; V gene: TRBV4-3; CDR3 protein: CASSQVTNLGSPLHF; CDR3 DNA: TGCGCCAGCAGCCAAGTGACCAACTTAGGTTCACCCCTCCACTTT
clone size: -; D gene: TRBD1; J gene: TRBJ1-1; V gene: TRBV4-2; CDR3 protein: CASSQYWGQGKDTEAFF; CDR3 DNA: TGTGCCAGCAGCCAATATTGGGGACAGGGGAAAGACACTGAAGCTTTCTTT
clone size: -; D gene: TRBD1; J gene: TRBJ1-6; V gene: TRBV6-1; CDR3 protein: CASNRGNSPLHF; CDR3 DNA: TGTGCCAGCAACAGGGGGAATTCACCCCTCCACTTT
clone size: -; D gene: TRBD2; J gene: TRBJ2-7; V gene: TRBV4-3; CDR3 protein: CASSQDYISGVTYEQYF; CDR3 DNA: TGCGCCAGCAGCCAAGATTATATTAGCGGGGTCACCTACGAGCAGTACTTC
clone size: -; D gene: TRBD2; J gene: TRBJ2-1; V gene: TRBV9; CDR3 protein: CASSVAGGSYNEQFF; CDR3 DNA: TGTGCCAGCAGCGTGGCGGGGGGCTCCTACAATGAGCAGTTCTTC
clone size: -; D gene: -; J gene: TRBJ2-5; V gene: TRBV7-2; CDR3 protein: CASSLLRADQETQYF; CDR3 DNA: TGTGCCAGCAGCTTATTAAGGGCAGACCAAGAGACCCAGTACTTC
clone size: -; D gene: TRBD1; J gene: TRBJ1-1; V gene: TRBV5-6; CDR3 protein: CASSLGTGSTETFF; CDR3 DNA: TGTGCCAGCAGCTTAGGGACAGGGAGCACTGAAACTTTCTTT
clone size: -; D gene: TRBD2; J gene: TRBJ2-7; V gene: TRBV19; CDR3 protein: CASSTLVAGDPYEQYF; CDR3 DNA: TGTGCCAGTAGTACCCTCGTCGCGGGGGATCCCTACGAGCAGTACTTC
clone size: -; D gene: -; J gene: TRBJ1-4; V gene: TRBV6-1; CDR3 protein: CASSDVFTTNEKLFF; CDR3 DNA: TGTGCCAGCAGTGACGTTTTTACAACTAATGAAAAACTGTTTTTT
clone size: -; D gene: -; J gene: TRBJ2-1; V gene: TRBV6-5; CDR3 protein: CASSYSFPEAYNEQFF; CDR3 DNA: TGTGCCAGCAGTTACTCCTTCCCGGAGGCGTACAATGAGCAGTTCTTC
clone size: -; D gene: -; J gene: TRBJ1-1; V gene: TRBV4-3; CDR3 protein: CASSQLGGGTEAFF; CDR3 DNA: TGCGCCAGCAGCCAATTAGGGGGGGGCACTGAAGCTTTCTTT
clone size: -; D gene: TRBD1; J gene: TRBJ2-1; V gene: TRBV6-1; CDR3 protein: CASSELIWGQGIYNEQFF; CDR3 DNA: TGTGCCAGCAGTGAATTAATCTGGGGACAGGGGATCTACAATGAGCAGTTCTTC
clone size: -; D gene: -; J gene: TRBJ1-2; V gene: TRBV4-3; CDR3 protein: CASSRTLQQGYGYTF; CDR3 DNA: TGCGCCAGCAGCCGAACCCTTCAACAGGGCTATGGCTACACCTTC
clone size: -; D gene: -; J gene: TRBJ2-5; V gene: TRBV14; CDR3 protein: CASSPLGGTEETQYF; CDR3 DNA: TGTGCCAGCAGCCCCCTCGGAGGGACAGAAGAGACCCAGTACTTC
clone size: -; D gene: -; J gene: TRBJ2-7; V gene: TRBV27; CDR3 protein: CASRPSGLPYEQYF; CDR3 DNA: TGTGCCAGCCGCCCTTCGGGGTTGCCATACGAGCAGTACTTC
clone size: -; D gene: -; J gene: TRBJ2-7; V gene: TRBV6-5; CDR3 protein: CASSPSYEQYF; CDR3 DNA: TGTGCCAGCAGCCCGAGCTACGAGCAGTACTTC
clone size: -; D gene: -; J gene: TRBJ1-3; V gene: TRBV7-9; CDR3 protein: CASSLTGLSGNTIYF; CDR3 DNA: TGTGCCAGCAGCTTAACAGGCCTCTCTGGAAACACCATATATTTT
clone size: once; D gene: TRBD2; J gene: TRBJ2-7; V gene: TRBV2; CDR3 protein: CASSDSGDLEQYF; CDR3 DNA: TGTGCCAGCAGTGATAGCGGGGACCTCGAGCAGTACTTC
clone size: -; D gene: -; J gene: TRBJ2-3; V gene: TRBV7-3; CDR3 protein: CASSPGRGTDTQYF; CDR3 DNA: TGTGCCAGCAGCCCGGGGAGAGGCACAGATACGCAGTATTTT
clone size: -; D gene: TRBD1; J gene: TRBJ2-1; V gene: TRBV2; CDR3 protein: CASSHRGSYNEQFF; CDR3 DNA: TGTGCCAGCAGTCACAGGGGATCCTACAATGAGCAGTTCTTC
clone size: -; D gene: -; J gene: TRBJ2-3; V gene: TRBV5-1; CDR3 protein: CASSQSHTDTQYF; CDR3 DNA: TGCGCCAGCAGTCAGTCCCACACAGATACGCAGTATTTT
clone size: -; D gene: -; J gene: TRBJ2-1; V gene: TRBV9; CDR3 protein: CASSPWRGPHNEQFF; CDR3 DNA: TGTGCCAGCAGCCCGTGGCGGGGGCCACACAATGAGCAGTTCTTC
clone size: -; D gene: -; J gene: TRBJ2-1; V gene: TRBV6-1; CDR3 protein: CASSGLSDEQFF; CDR3 DNA: TGTGCCAGCAGTGGCCTTTCGGATGAGCAGTTCTTC
clone size: -; D gene: -; J gene: TRBJ2-7; V gene: TRBV7-2; CDR3 protein: CASSKTGFYEQYF; CDR3 DNA: TGTGCCAGCAGCAAAACAGGTTTCTACGAGCAGTACTTC
clone size: -; D gene: TRBD2; J gene: TRBJ2-7; V gene: TRBV6-5; CDR3 protein: CASSYSGGGLYEQYF; CDR3 DNA: TGTGCCAGCAGTTACTCCGGCGGGGGGCTCTACGAGCAGTACTTC
clone size: -; D gene: -; J gene: TRBJ2-7; V gene: TRBV4-3; CDR3 protein: CASSQDGMGSYEQYF; CDR3 DNA: TGCGCCAGCAGCCAAGATGGGATGGGGTCCTACGAGCAGTACTTC
clone size: -; D gene: TRBD1; J gene: TRBJ2-7; V gene: TRBV9; CDR3 protein: CASSVDGDRGDEQYF; CDR3 DNA: TGTGCCAGCAGCGTAGACGGGGACAGGGGGGACGAGCAGTACTTC
clone size: -; D gene: -; J gene: TRBJ1-4; V gene: TRBV6-1; CDR3 protein: CASSELFVGEKLFF; CDR3 DNA: TGTGCCAGCAGTGAACTTTTCGTAGGCGAAAAACTGTTTTTT